This T cell receptor (beta chain) originates from a study of blood T cell repertoires in COVID-19. CDR1 is SGHNT and CDR2 is YYREEE in the germline V gene (reference sequence). The CDR3 is made up of 16 amino acids. V dropped 2 bases and J dropped 0 bases, with 9 bases sitting between them. Only in-frame clones appear in the TCRdb table, and some are missing; sequencing was by immunoSEQ multiplex PCR. The sample carries fewer than 300,000 clones, roughly 88% recorded once. Sequenced material: PBMCs or T cells enriched from blood (not recorded which). The chain combines TRBV5-4 with TRBJ2-6; weak D call: TRBD1 (6 bases). The sequence derives from a woman aged 40 to 49 with acute COVID-19. CDR3 region: CASSLGGHSGANVLTF. The CDR3 DNA sequence: TGTGCCAGCAGCTTAGGGGGTCACTCTGGGGCCAACGTCCTGACTTTC.